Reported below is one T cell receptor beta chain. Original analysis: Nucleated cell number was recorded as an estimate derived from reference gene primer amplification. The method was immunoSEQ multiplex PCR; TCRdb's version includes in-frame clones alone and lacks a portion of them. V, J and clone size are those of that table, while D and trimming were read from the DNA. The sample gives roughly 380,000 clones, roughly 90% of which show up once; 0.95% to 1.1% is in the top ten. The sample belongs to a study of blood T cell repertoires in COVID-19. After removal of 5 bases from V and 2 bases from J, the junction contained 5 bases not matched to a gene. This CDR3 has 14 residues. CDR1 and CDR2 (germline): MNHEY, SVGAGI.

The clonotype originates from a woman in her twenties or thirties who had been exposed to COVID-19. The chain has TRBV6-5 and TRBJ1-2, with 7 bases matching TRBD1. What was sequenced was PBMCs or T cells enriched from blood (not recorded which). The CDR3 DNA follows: TGTGCCAGCAGTCCCACAGGGGCAAACTATGGCTACACCTTC. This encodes CASSPTGANYGYTF.